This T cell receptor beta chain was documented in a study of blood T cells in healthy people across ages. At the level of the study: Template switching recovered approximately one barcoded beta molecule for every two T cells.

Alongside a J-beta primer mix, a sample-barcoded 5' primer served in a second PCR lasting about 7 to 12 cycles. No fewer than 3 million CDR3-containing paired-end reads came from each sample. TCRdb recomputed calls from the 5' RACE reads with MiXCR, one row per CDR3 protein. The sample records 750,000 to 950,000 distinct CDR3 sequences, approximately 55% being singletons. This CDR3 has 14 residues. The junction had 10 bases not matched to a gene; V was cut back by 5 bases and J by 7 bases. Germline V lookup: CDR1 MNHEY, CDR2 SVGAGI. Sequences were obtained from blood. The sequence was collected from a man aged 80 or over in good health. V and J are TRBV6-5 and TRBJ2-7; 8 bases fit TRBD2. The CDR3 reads CASSRFASGYEQYF. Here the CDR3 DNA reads TGTGCCAGCAGTAGGTTCGCTAGCGGGTATGAGCAGTACTTC.